The 23 T cell receptor beta chains below all came from one sample that was sequenced in a study of T cell repertoires in aging, cancer and after chemotherapy. TCR beta rearrangements were amplified from peripheral blood genomic DNA. A mixed TRB-A/B primer pool amplified rearranged TRB by multiplex touch-down PCR. Via MiXCR, TCRdb re-called the multiplex PCR reads, giving one row per CDR3 protein. Among roughly 2,000 distinct CDR3 sequences listed, around 69% were seen once. Sequenced: blood. Source of these receptors: a human donor with a solid tumor.

V usage is TRBV14 and J usage is TRBJ2-7, with D unclear. CDR3 length: 11 residues. V lost 1 base and J 8 bases, leaving 6 bases between the germline ends. CDR1 is SGHDN, CDR2 FVKESK, per germline. CDR3 sequence reads: CASSQALQQYF. The CDR3 DNA sequence: TGTGCCAGCAGCCAAGCTCTACAGCAGTACTTC.

This clonotype was detected only a few times. This chain uses TRBV5-4 with TRBJ1-2, with 8 bases fitting TRBD1. After removal of 5 bases from V and 0 bases from J, the junction contained 6 bases not matched to a gene. Germline V lookup: CDR1 SGHNT, CDR2 YYREEE (reference sequence). CDR3 length: 15 amino acids. CDR3 bases: TGTGCCAGCAGGAAATGGACAGGGCCTAACTATGGCTACACCTTC. Protein: CASRKWTGPNYGYTF.

The rearrangement links TRBV20-1 to TRBJ2-4; D is unclear. V lost 1 base and J 0 bases, leaving 10 bases between the germline ends. The CDR3 spans 15 residues. The germline gives CDR1 DFQATT, CDR2 SNEGSKA (reference sequence). The CDR3 region is CSARGAVLAKNIQYF. For the CDR3, the DNA is TGCAGTGCTAGAGGGGCGGTTCTAGCCAAAAACATTCAGTACTTC.

This clonotype occurred a few times. The chain couples TRBV6-1 to TRBJ2-7; TRBD2 is a possible D gene (6 bases). The CDR3 runs to 14 residues. The germline gives CDR1 MNHNS, CDR2 SASEGT. V was pared by 1 base and J by 5 bases, with 12 bases between. DNA for the CDR3: TGTGCCAGCAGTGAAGTCGGGGGAGGCAACGAGCAGTACTTC. It yields the protein CASSEVGGGNEQYF.

V usage is TRBV7-2 and J usage is TRBJ2-1; 9 bases are a match to TRBD1. This CDR3 region has 14 residues. Germline V gene sequence: CDR1 SGHTA, CDR2 FQGNSA. J lost 10 bases, V lost 5 bases, and 9 bases had no gene match. DNA of the CDR3: TGTGCCAGCAGCCGGGACAGGGTAACTTTAGAGCAGTTCTTC. Protein product: CASSRDRVTLEQFF.

The V gene is TRBV5-4, the J gene TRBJ2-2; D remains ambiguous. The V end was cut by 0 bases, the J end by 1 base, with 7 bases between. The CDR3 consists of 15 residues. The germline CDR1 and CDR2 sequences are SGHNT and YYREEE (reference sequence). The CDR3 bases are TGTGCCAGCAGCTTGGACGGCGGGAACACCGGGGAGCTGTTTTTT. This gives the protein CASSLDGGNTGELFF.

The gene calls are TRBV7-9 and TRBJ1-2, with D tentatively TRBD1 (5 bases). V was cut by 5 bases and J by 8 bases, with 12 bases left in between. The germline CDR1 and CDR2 sequences are SEHNR and FQNEAQ (reference sequence). This CDR3 contains 12 residues. DNA for the CDR3: TGTGCCAGCAGCCAGGGAGGGAAAGGCTACACCTTC. Translated, it gives CASSQGGKGYTF.

The V call is TRBV19, the J call TRBJ2-6; D is undetermined. The V end lost 2 bases, the J end lost 0 bases, and 5 bases lay between the germline ends. The CDR3 is made up of 15 amino acids. The V gene's germline CDR1 is LNHDA and CDR2 SQIVND (reference sequence). Written as DNA, the CDR3 is TGTGCCAGTAGTATAACGCTCTCTGGGGCCAACGTCCTGACTTTC. Amino acids: CASSITLSGANVLTF.

This clonotype ranks as large. This chain links TRBV20-1 with TRBJ1-4, with D hard to call. The CDR3 runs to 12 residues. Germline V gives CDR1 DFQATT, CDR2 SNEGSKA (reference sequence). Trimming stripped 6 bases from V and 4 bases from J, with 9 bases between. CDR3 sequence (DNA): TGCAGTGCGGGGAACTTTAATGAAAAACTGTTTTTT. Its protein is CSAGNFNEKLFF.

With regard to this clonotype: The junction differs from germline at one of its ends, possibly a read error. The gene calls are TRBV6-2 or TRBV6-3 and TRBJ2-7; TRBD1 or TRBD2 may be the D gene (6 bases each). Germline CDR1 is MNHEY and CDR2 is SVGEGT. This CDR3 comprises 15 residues. The CDR3 DNA reads as TGTGCCAGCAGTCACTCGGGGGCCAAGAGTTGGGAGCAGTACTTC. This codes for CASSHSGAKSWEQYF.

This chain connects TRBV7-2 to TRBJ2-7; D gene unclear. Germline CDR1 is SGHTA and CDR2 is FQGNSA. The CDR3 is 12 amino acids. Trimming took 1 base from V and 7 from J, leaving 8 bases between them. CDR3 protein: CASSLGQQEQYF. CDR3 in DNA: TGTGCCAGCAGCTTAGGGCAGCAAGAGCAGTACTTC.

This rearrangement joins TRBV10-2 to TRBJ2-1; the D gene is possibly TRBD1 (5 bases). The CDR3 sequence is 15 residues long. Germline CDR1 WSHSY, CDR2 SAAADI. Deletions cut 10 bases from V and 0 bases from J, with 16 bases between. The CDR3: CATIFRDSSYNEQFF. CDR3 bases: TGCGCCACCATTTTTCGTGACAGCTCCTACAATGAGCAGTTCTTC.

This chain uses TRBV30 with TRBJ1-2, with D tentatively TRBD1 (5 bases). There are 14 residues in the CDR3. V was trimmed by 3 bases and J by 4 bases, leaving 15 bases between them. Per germline, CDR1 GTSNPN and CDR2 SVGIG (reference sequence). The CDR3 coding sequence is TGTGCCTGGAGCGAGCTCGGCGGGACCTATGGCTACACCTTC. Residues: CAWSELGGTYGYTF. The variable domain in full, completed from reference TRBV30 and TRBJ1-2, reads SQTIHQWPATLVQPVGSPLSLECTVEGTSNPNLYWYRQAAGRGLQLLFYSVGIGQISSEVPQNLSASRPQDRQFILSSKKLLLSDSGFYLCAWSELGGTYGYTFGSGTRLTVV.

The rearrangement uses TRBV19 and TRBJ2-2, with D perhaps assigned TRBD1 or TRBD2 (5 bases each). This CDR3 spans 14 amino acids. Germline V gives CDR1 LNHDA, CDR2 SQIVND (reference sequence). V dropped 6 bases and J dropped 0 bases, with 8 bases sitting between them. CDR3 sequence reads: CASRRGTNTGELFF. CDR3 nucleotide sequence: TGTGCCAGTAGGAGGGGTACGAACACCGGGGAGCTGTTTTTT.

The genes are TRBV29-1 and TRBJ2-7; 8 bases line up with TRBD1. The J segment lost 4 bases and the V segment lost 5 bases, leaving 7 bases of the junction unmatched. This CDR3 is built from 13 residues. Germline lookup yields CDR1 SQVTM and CDR2 ANQGSEA. DNA of the CDR3: TGCAGCGTTCTGGGACAGGTCCAATACGAGCAGTACTTC. Protein sequence: CSVLGQVQYEQYF.

The V and J genes are TRBV27 and TRBJ2-7; D tentatively fits TRBD1 or TRBD2 (5 bases each). CDR1 and CDR2 (germline): MNHEY, SMNVEV (reference sequence). With 7 bases removed from V and 3 bases from J, the gap between germline ends came to 13 bases. This CDR3 region has 13 residues. CDR3: CASIPGTFYEQYF. CDR3 bases: TGTGCCAGCATACCGGGGACCTTCTACGAGCAGTACTTC.

The rearrangement links TRBV19 to TRBJ1-1; a possible D gene is TRBD1 (6 bases). Trimming cost V 3 bases and J 3 bases, with 8 bases left between them. This CDR3 is 13 amino acids long. From germline, CDR1 is LNHDA and CDR2 SQIVND (reference sequence). The CDR3: CASSMQGHTEAFF. CDR3 nucleotide sequence: TGTGCCAGTAGTATGCAGGGGCACACTGAAGCTTTCTTT.

V and J are TRBV11-1 and TRBJ2-5; D is ambiguous. V lost 8 bases and J lost 0, with 10 bases in between. Per the germline V gene, CDR1 is SGHAT and CDR2 is FQDESV (reference sequence). The CDR3 is made up of 13 amino acids. CDR3 nucleotide sequence: TGTGCCAGCGCCCCCCCAGACCAAGAGACCCAGTACTTC. This translates into CASAPPDQETQYF.

The chain links TRBV19 to TRBJ1-1; 7 nucleotides line up with TRBD1. The CDR3 totals 15 residues. J lost 5 bases, V lost 5 bases, and 11 bases had no gene match. Germline V gene lookup returns CDR1 LNHDA and CDR2 SQIVND (reference sequence). CDR3 DNA: TGTGCCAGTAGTTCCCGCGTGGCAGGGGGAACTGAAGCTTTCTTT. Its translation is CASSSRVAGGTEAFF.

This sequence joins TRBV29-1 and TRBJ2-7; a possible D gene is TRBD1 (6 bases). Trimming took 7 bases from V and 6 from J, leaving 16 bases between them. Germline CDR1 SQVTM, CDR2 ANQGSEA. The CDR3 contains 12 residues. The CDR3 DNA is TGCAGCGCAACAGGGTGGAATGGCGAGCAGTACTTC. It translates to CSATGWNGEQYF.

This clonotype was seen a handful of times. The V call is TRBV7-2, the J call TRBJ2-7, with a tentative D call TRBD2 (6 bases). V lost 5 bases and J lost 3, with 14 bases in between. Per the germline V gene, CDR1 is SGHTA and CDR2 is FQGNSA. The CDR3 is made up of 14 amino acids. For the CDR3, the DNA is TGTGCCAGCAGCCGGGGGTCAGGGTTCTACGAGCAGTACTTC. It encodes CASSRGSGFYEQYF.

The J gene is TRBJ2-7, the V gene TRBV7-2, with 7 bases lining up with TRBD2. The germline V gene encodes CDR1 SGHTA and CDR2 FQGNSA. CDR3 size: 14 residues. V was pared by 2 bases and J by 0 bases, with 1 base of the junction left unmatched. CDR3 sequence (DNA): TGTGCCAGCAGCTTAAGCGGGAACTCCTACGAGCAGTACTTC. Protein sequence: CASSLSGNSYEQYF.

This clonotype was recorded a few times. V usage is TRBV29-1 and J usage is TRBJ1-4; 8 bases match TRBD1. The CDR3 spans 15 residues. The V gene's germline CDR1 is SQVTM and CDR2 ANQGSEA. V gave up 1 base and J gave up 8 bases; unmatched junction bases: 9. CDR3 sequence reads: CSVEGIGNRGEKLFF. The CDR3 DNA sequence: TGCAGCGTTGAAGGCATCGGGAACAGGGGGGAAAAACTGTTTTTT.